One sample yielded the 19 T cell receptor beta chains listed below, sequenced in a study of T cell responses to AZD1222 COVID-19 vaccine. Profiling relied on immunoSEQ multiplex PCR, and the TCRdb table lists in-frame clones only, not all of them. Counted here are some 100,000 clones, around 89% occurring once; the ten biggest clones make up about 1.8%. Sequences were derived from peripheral blood, sampled on day 0 of AZD1222 vaccination. The receptors derive from an adult in good health.

DNA for the CDR3: TGTGCCAGCAGCCAAGATTGGGGCAAGAACACTGAAGCTTTCTTT. It encodes CASSQDWGKNTEAFF. V usage is TRBV14 and J usage is TRBJ1-1, with D perhaps matching TRBD1 (5 bases). The CDR3 is made up of 15 amino acids. The germline V and J ends were trimmed by 0 bases and 1 base, with 9 bases remaining between them. The germline V gene encodes CDR1 SGHDN and CDR2 FVKESK.

Regarding this clone: The junction and the germline gene differ at one end; a read error may be behind it. The rearrangement uses TRBV2 and TRBJ2-5, with 8 bases that match TRBD1. Germline V CDR1 and CDR2: SNHLY, FYNNEI. The CDR3 covers 12 residues. CDR3 nucleotides: TGCTCCAGCAGGGGGCCCCAAGAGACCCAGTACTTC. Its protein is CSSRGPQETQYF. Using reference TRBV2 and TRBJ2-5 for the parts outside the CDR3, the full variable domain is EPEVTQTPSHQVTQMGQEVILRCVPISNHLYFYWYRQILGQKVEFLVSFYNNEISEKSEIFDDQFSVERPDGSNFTLKIRSTKLEDSAMYFCSSRGPQETQYFGPGTRLLVL.

The gene calls are TRBV9 and TRBJ1-1; D is perhaps TRBD1 (5 bases). Germline-derived CDR1 and CDR2 are SGDLS and YYNGEE. Trimming shortened V by 0 bases and J by 2 bases, and 8 bases separated the two germline ends. There are 14 residues in the CDR3. The CDR3 bases are TGTGCCAGCAGCGTAGGAGACAGCAACACTGAAGCTTTCTTT. Translated: CASSVGDSNTEAFF.

CDR3 sequence: CASSLSISGITDTQYF. The CDR3 region has the DNA TGTGCCAGCAGTTTATCCATTAGCGGGATAACAGATACGCAGTATTTT. This sequence joins TRBV27 and TRBJ2-3; 8 bases fit TRBD2. The CDR3 covers 16 residues. CDR1 and CDR2 from the germline V gene are MNHEY and SMNVEV (reference sequence). Unmatched junction bases numbered 5, after V lost 0 bases and J lost 3 bases.

The J gene is TRBJ1-1, the V gene TRBV30; D is possibly TRBD1 (6 bases). V was trimmed by 4 bases and J by 5 bases, leaving 11 bases between them. This CDR3 spans 12 amino acids. CDR1 GTSNPN and CDR2 SVGIG come from the germline V gene (reference sequence). The CDR3 protein is CAWTWGPTEAFF. DNA for the CDR3: TGTGCCTGGACTTGGGGGCCAACTGAAGCTTTCTTT.

This clone was detected a few times. The chain employs TRBV5-6 and TRBJ2-1; 7 bases map to TRBD2. J was trimmed by 8 bases and V by 2 bases; bases with no gene match: 10. The CDR3 sequence is 15 residues long. Germline CDR1 is SGHDT and CDR2 is YYEEEE. Here the CDR3 reads CASSFSGFGRYEQFF. Written as DNA, the CDR3 is TGTGCCAGCAGCTTTAGCGGGTTTGGGCGGTATGAGCAGTTCTTC.

This chain uses TRBV28 with TRBJ1-2; TRBD1 agrees at 9 bases. The CDR3 has 15 amino acids. Per the germline V gene, CDR1 is MDHEN and CDR2 is SYDVKM. J gave up 1 base and V 4 bases, and 4 bases lay outside the gene matches. For the CDR3, the DNA is TGTGCCAGCAGTTCGCGGACAGGGGTTAACTATGGCTACACCTTC. Protein sequence: CASSSRTGVNYGYTF.

This chain joins TRBV6-5 and TRBJ2-7, with 8 nucleotides matching TRBD1. Per germline, CDR1 MNHEY and CDR2 SVGAGI. The ends lost 6 bases at V and 4 bases at J; junction bases unmatched: 11. CDR3 length equals 15 residues. The CDR3 loop is CASRSQGARKYEQYF. The CDR3 bases are TGTGCCAGCAGAAGCCAGGGGGCTCGAAAGTACGAGCAGTACTTC.

V usage is TRBV6-1 and J usage is TRBJ2-6, with 7 bases that match TRBD2. The trim removed 2 bases at V and 2 bases at J, leaving 6 bases unmatched. The CDR3 contains 17 residues. Germline values: CDR1 MNHNS, CDR2 SASEGT. The DNA for the CDR3 is TGTGCCAGCAGTGAAATGTGGGAGGGTACTGGGGCCAACGTCCTGACTTTC. This sequence encodes CASSEMWEGTGANVLTF.

CDR3 DNA sequence: TGCAGCGTTGAGAATCCGGTGGCTGAAGCTTTCTTT. Translating it yields CSVENPVAEAFF. The J gene is TRBJ1-1, the V gene TRBV29-1; D not resolved. The CDR3 covers 12 residues. In germline, CDR1 is SQVTM, CDR2 ANQGSEA. V was pared by 3 bases and J by 6 bases, with 11 bases between.

This clone showed up just a few times. The V gene is TRBV6-4, the J gene TRBJ2-3; TRBD2 matches 9 bases. In germline, CDR1 is MRHNA, CDR2 SNTAGT. V was pared by 1 base and J by 4 bases, with 3 bases of the junction left unmatched. This CDR3 spans 15 amino acids. Written as DNA, the CDR3 is TGTGCCAGCAGTGACTTAGCGGGAGACTCAGATACGCAGTATTTT. Amino acids: CASSDLAGDSDTQYF.

The chain links TRBV27 to TRBJ2-4; D call uncertain. CDR3 length equals 17 residues. CDR1 is MNHEY, CDR2 SMNVEV, per germline (reference sequence). Trimming shortened V by 4 bases and J by 1 base, and 17 bases separated the two germline ends. The DNA of the CDR3 is TGTGCCAGCAGTTCGGTGGGTCAGGTCCGGGCCAAAAACATTCAGTACTTC. As protein: CASSSVGQVRAKNIQYF.

This rearrangement joins TRBV28 to TRBJ1-3; no clear D gene. The V gene lost 5 bases and the J gene lost 8 bases, with 13 bases spanning the gap. Per the germline V gene, CDR1 is MDHEN and CDR2 is SYDVKM. CDR3 length: 13 residues. CDR3 in DNA: TGTGCCAGCAGTATCCCCCCTAAGGACACCATATATTTT. As protein: CASSIPPKDTIYF.

The rearrangement joins TRBV29-1 to TRBJ1-1, with D perhaps TRBD1 (6 bases). V was cut by 6 bases and J by 7 bases, with 9 bases left in between. The CDR3 runs 10 residues. Germline V gene lookup returns CDR1 SQVTM and CDR2 ANQGSEA. CDR3: CSVGQYEAFF. As DNA, the CDR3 is TGCAGCGTCGGACAGTATGAAGCTTTCTTT. Looking up the rest from reference TRBV29-1 and TRBJ1-1 gives the full variable domain: SAVISQKPSRDICQRGTSLTIQCQVDSQVTMMFWYRQQPGQSLTLIATANQGSEATYESGFVIDKFPISRPNLTFSTLTVSNMSPEDSSIYLCSVGQYEAFFGQGTRLTVV.

The chain carries TRBV5-4 and TRBJ1-1; 9 positions agree with TRBD1. V was clipped by 4 bases and J by 4 bases; unmatched bases: 8. The germline gives CDR1 SGHNT, CDR2 YYREEE (reference sequence). This CDR3 contains 15 residues. The CDR3 is CASSIGTGGGTEAFF. The CDR3, as DNA: TGTGCCAGCAGCATAGGAACAGGGGGCGGCACTGAAGCTTTCTTT.

The CDR3 nucleotides read TGTGCCAGCAGCCCGAGGGGGAGCGGCAATGGGCCCCAGCATTTT. Its protein product is CASSPRGSGNGPQHF. This sequence joins TRBV5-6 and TRBJ1-5, with D possibly TRBD1 on 6 matching bases. V was pared by 4 bases and J by 9 bases, with 20 bases between. CDR1 is SGHDT, CDR2 YYEEEE, per germline. The CDR3 has 15 residues.

The rearrangement uses TRBV5-1 and TRBJ1-2, with D perhaps matching TRBD1 (5 bases). Germline assignment: CDR1 SGHRS and CDR2 YFSETQ. V dropped 4 bases and J dropped 6 bases, with 19 bases sitting between them. The CDR3 loop spans 15 amino acids. CDR3 sequence reads: CASSPWGLGSDGYTF. Here the CDR3 DNA reads TGCGCCAGCAGCCCCTGGGGCCTCGGGAGCGATGGCTACACCTTC.

The chain links TRBV27 to TRBJ2-1; 8 bases are shared with TRBD2. The V gene end was trimmed by 2 bases and the J gene end by 0 bases; junction bases not matched to a gene: 0. The CDR3 extends over 15 amino acids. Looked up from germline, CDR1 is MNHEY and CDR2 is SMNVEV (reference sequence). The CDR3 sequence is CASSLGTSSYNEQFF. CDR3 coding DNA: TGTGCCAGCAGTTTAGGGACTAGCTCCTACAATGAGCAGTTCTTC.

This clone turned up a few times. The V gene is TRBV6-5, the J gene TRBJ1-5; D is unclear. The CDR3 contains 14 residues. Trimming removed 0 bases at V and 7 bases at J, with 10 bases between. Germline CDR1 reads MNHEY; CDR2 reads SVGAGI. This chain's CDR3 is CASSYSYSEQPQHF. CDR3 nucleotide sequence: TGTGCCAGCAGTTACTCCTACTCAGAACAGCCCCAGCATTTT.